Listed here is a single T cell receptor (beta chain). The target antigen is unknown. Produced via immunoSEQ multiplex PCR; TCRdb's table is partial and in-frame only. The sample lists about 9,700 clones; about 98% were seen once. Cells defined as naive were viable CD3+CD4+ or CD3+CD8+ and CCR7+CD45RA+CD45RO-CD95-CD27+CD28+. Peripheral blood was collected from the related graft donor on the marrow donation day. The data were obtained in a study of T cells after posttransplantation cyclophosphamide. General study results and limits: TRB clonality was highly associated with recipient CMV seropositivity and reactivation. Later post-transplant blood repertoires were often dominated by donor CD8+ memory clones. Blood and skin or GI T cell repertoires showed limited TRB overlap.

There are 15 residues in the CDR3. Germline V gives CDR1 MDHEN, CDR2 SYDVKM. V dropped 10 bases and J dropped 0; count of bases not matched to a gene: 12. Sequenced: naive CD4+ T cells sorted from PBMCs. The chain uses TRBV28 and TRBJ2-7; 7 bases line up with TRBD1. This receptor was obtained from a woman in her sixties in good health, CMV-negative, and a related stem cell transplant donor. CDR3 in DNA: TGTGCCACCCGCCGAGGGGGCGCGAGCTCCTACGAGCAGTACTTC. Translated, it gives CATRRGGASSYEQYF.